The 11 T cell receptor beta chains reported below all come from one sample, sequenced in a study of CD4+ T cells in melanoma. The repertoire was sequenced with immunoSEQ multiplex PCR; TCRdb's copy has only in-frame clones and lacks some. This table holds about 10,000 clones, under 65% found once. Source material: cells from a culture (not recorded whether cultured in vitro). The receptor set was obtained from a human donor with melanoma.

Only a few counts were recorded for this clone. The chain uses TRBV7-9 and TRBJ1-2, with 8 bases aligning to TRBD1. V gave up 2 bases and J gave up 8 bases; unmatched junction bases: 10. CDR1 SEHNR and CDR2 FQNEAQ come from the germline V gene (reference sequence). The CDR3 is 15 amino acids. The CDR3 DNA reads as TGTGCCAGCAGCTTATCAGGGGGCAGCCCTCGGGGCTACACCTTC. As protein: CASSLSGGSPRGYTF.

The chain has TRBV11-2 and TRBJ2-3, with 8 bases fitting TRBD2. The CDR3 has 17 residues. Per germline, CDR1 SGHAT and CDR2 FQNNGV. V dropped 1 base and J dropped 6; count of bases not matched to a gene: 12. CDR3 amino acids: CASSLGSFPGGGDTQYF. Written as DNA, the CDR3 is TGTGCCAGCAGCTTAGGCTCCTTCCCGGGCGGGGGGGATACGCAGTATTTT.

The chain is built from TRBV6-1 and TRBJ2-3; perhaps TRBD2 as D (6 bases). Germline V gene lookup returns CDR1 MNHNS and CDR2 SASEGT. V gave up 4 bases and J gave up 6 bases, with 11 bases separating them. This CDR3 is built from 13 residues. The CDR3 DNA reads as TGTGCCAGCAGTGGGCTGGGGAGGGATACGCAGTATTTT. It encodes CASSGLGRDTQYF.

The CDR3 nucleotides are TGTGCCAGCAGCTTTTTGGCTAACTATGGCTACACCTTC. This encodes CASSFLANYGYTF. This chain links TRBV13 with TRBJ1-2; D is unclear. V was shortened by 3 bases and J by 0 bases, with 5 bases between the two germline ends. The CDR3 has 13 amino acids. In germline, CDR1 is PRHDT, CDR2 FYEKMQ (reference sequence).

The chain carries TRBV6-1 and TRBJ1-6; TRBD1 might be the D (5 bases). The CDR3 consists of 14 residues. V was cut by 5 bases and J by 10 bases, with 15 bases left in between. Germline V gives CDR1 MNHNS, CDR2 SASEGT. The CDR3 sequence is CASSWQGTGSPLHF. The CDR3 DNA is TGTGCCAGCAGTTGGCAGGGTACAGGATCACCCCTCCACTTT.

The chain employs TRBV9 and TRBJ2-3; TRBD2 matches 10 bases. Germline V lookup: CDR1 SGDLS, CDR2 YYNGEE. With 5 bases clipped from V and 5 bases from J, the junction kept 5 bases outside the gene matches. The CDR3 extends over 14 amino acids. CDR3 residues: CASSGSGGRDTQYF. The CDR3 DNA reads as TGTGCCAGCAGTGGTAGCGGGGGGAGAGATACGCAGTATTTT.

The chain is built from TRBV5-1 and TRBJ2-7; either TRBD1 or TRBD2 may supply D (5 bases each). Trimming stripped 0 bases from V and 4 bases from J, with 14 bases between. CDR1 is SGHRS, CDR2 YFSETQ, per germline. The CDR3 is 15 residues long. The CDR3 DNA is TGCGCCAGCAGCTTGGGAACTCGAGGGGATTACGAGCAGTACTTC. This sequence encodes CASSLGTRGDYEQYF. The variable domain in full, with the rest retrieved from reference TRBV5-1 and TRBJ2-7, is KAGVTQTPRYLIKTRGQQVTLSCSPISGHRSVSWYQQTPGQGLQFLFEYFSETQRNKGNFPGRFSGRQFSNSRSEMNVSTLELGDSALYLCASSLGTRGDYEQYFGPGTRLTVT.

The genes are TRBV13 and TRBJ1-2; 8 positions agree with TRBD1. V was clipped by 5 bases and J by 5 bases; unmatched bases: 10. The CDR3 totals 15 residues. Looked up from germline, CDR1 is PRHDT and CDR2 is FYEKMQ (reference sequence). The CDR3: CASSLTGTGDYGYTF. CDR3 in DNA: TGTGCCAGCAGCCTTACCGGGACAGGAGATTATGGCTACACCTTC.

The V call is TRBV19, the J call TRBJ1-6; the D is unclear. Germline values: CDR1 LNHDA, CDR2 SQIVND (reference sequence). Deletions cut 1 base from V and 7 bases from J, with 11 bases between. This CDR3 is 15 amino acids long. CDR3 loop: CASSIVGRENSPLHF. The CDR3 DNA sequence: TGTGCCAGTAGTATAGTCGGACGGGAAAATTCACCCCTCCACTTT.

The chain joins TRBV4-1 to TRBJ1-2, with a weak D call TRBD1 (5 bases). There are 14 residues in the CDR3. The V end was cut by 5 bases, the J end by 4 bases, with 14 bases between. CDR1 and CDR2 from the germline V gene are MGHRA and YSYEKL. The CDR3 DNA sequence: TGCGCCAGCAGCGAGAGGGGCCGGGGCTATGGCTACACCTTC. Protein: CASSERGRGYGYTF.

CDR3 amino acids: CASSEGYSYEQYF. The CDR3, as DNA: TGTGCCAGCAGTGAGGGCTACTCCTACGAGCAGTACTTC. The chain has TRBV6-1 and TRBJ2-7; D not resolved. The V gene lost 3 bases and the J gene lost 0 bases, with 6 bases spanning the gap. Germline CDR1 is MNHNS and CDR2 is SASEGT. The CDR3 extends over 13 amino acids.